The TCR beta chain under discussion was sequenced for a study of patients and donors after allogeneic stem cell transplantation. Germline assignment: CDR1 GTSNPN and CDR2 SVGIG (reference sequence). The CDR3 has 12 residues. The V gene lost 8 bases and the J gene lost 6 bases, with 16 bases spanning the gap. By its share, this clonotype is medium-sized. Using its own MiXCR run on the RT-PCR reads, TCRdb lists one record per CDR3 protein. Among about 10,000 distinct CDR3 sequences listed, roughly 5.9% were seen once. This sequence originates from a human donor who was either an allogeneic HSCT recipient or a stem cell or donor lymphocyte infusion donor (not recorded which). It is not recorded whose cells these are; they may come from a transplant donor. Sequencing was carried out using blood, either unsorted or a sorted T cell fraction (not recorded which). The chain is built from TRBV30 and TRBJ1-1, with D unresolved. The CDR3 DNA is TGTGCCGGGGTGGAGGGTAGGGCTGAAGCTTTCTTT. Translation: CAGVEGRAEAFF.